This entry features one T cell receptor beta chain sequence. This sample was taken from a study of blood T cell repertoires in COVID-19. Study at large: Samples taken during acute and convalescent COVID-19 were collected in the United States, Italy and Spain. T cells, B-cell-depleted T cells, or PBMCs supplied cDNA or gDNA.

Original processing notes: Amplification with reference gene primers provided the estimates of nucleated cell counts. Repertoires were generated with immunoSEQ multiplex PCR, while TCRdb's copy carries only in-frame clones and drops some. V and J calls and clone size come straight from that table; D and trimming were deduced from the DNA. The sample carries 150,000 to 200,000 clones, about 85% recorded once. CDR3 length: 13 amino acids. V lost 1 base and J lost 8, with 14 bases in between. Germline CDR1 reads SQVTM; CDR2 reads ANQGSEA. The sample comprised peripheral blood. V is TRBV29-1 and J is TRBJ1-2, with D perhaps matching TRBD1 (6 bases). This receptor was obtained from a man in his 60s with active or convalescent COVID-19. Here the CDR3 DNA reads TGCAGCGTTGAAGGAGGGACATCGGGAGGCTACACCTTC. Translating gives CSVEGGTSGGYTF.